This is a list of T cell receptor beta chains from one sample in a study of T cell repertoires in cytomegalovirus infection. Their target antigens are unknown. TCRdb re-analysed the reads in MiXCR, keeping a single row per CDR3 protein. This table holds hundreds of thousands of distinct CDR3 sequences, 32% found once. This sample comprised cultured CD8+ T cells from PBMCs, obtained from culture after CMV antigen stimulation. The receptors shown here come from a human donor in good health (CMV status not recorded). Some clones in this sample may be carry-over from other donors' samples. Each CDR3 is given without its conserved first and last residue. Part of the rows lack a size; the others show once, few, many or a class for expanded clones.

j_gene | len | abundance | v_gene | CDR3aa
TRBJ2-5 | 13 | NA | TRBV27 | ASSPPAATQETQY
TRBJ2-2 | 12 | NA | TRBV11-3 | ASSLDRGSGELF
TRBJ2-5 | 11 | few | TRBV12-3/TRBV12-4 | ASTAGGGETQY
TRBJ2-1 | 11 | many | TRBV27 | ASSLGTRNEQF
TRBJ1-3 | 13 | NA | TRBV6-8 | ASSIGTGPGNTIY
TRBJ2-1 | 9 | NA | TRBV7-9 | ASSPGFEQF
TRBJ2-1 | 10 | few | TRBV12-3/TRBV12-4 | AIILEYNEQF
TRBJ2-7 | 12 | few | TRBV6-1 | ASSTRTGAYEQY
TRBJ2-5 | 11 | NA | TRBV7-3 | ASSRGQTETQY
TRBJ2-7 | 13 | once | TRBV6-6 | ASSLPGQADREQY
TRBJ1-6 | 12 | NA | TRBV6-2/TRBV6-3 | ASSSWGDDSPLH
TRBJ2-2 | 11 | NA | TRBV4-1 | ANSQRGTGELF
TRBJ2-1 | 10 | few | TRBV27 | ATRSSYNEQF
TRBJ2-2 | 13 | once | TRBV6-5 | ASRPGGGSTGELF
TRBJ1-1 | 11 | NA | TRBV10-3 | AISRTGDTEAF
TRBJ2-3 | 15 | few | TRBV29-1 | SVEGLRETGGTGTQY
TRBJ2-1 | 11 | NA | TRBV14 | ASSQWKNNEQF
TRBJ2-3 | 12 | NA | TRBV12-3/TRBV12-4 | ASSPTFSTDTQY
TRBJ2-7 | 13 | once | TRBV4-1 | ASSQVQGALGEQY
TRBJ2-1 | 16 | NA | TRBV7-6 | ANRRVKGGTDAYNEQF
TRBJ1-4 | 13 | few | TRBV7-9 | ASSPPGGPLNAPF
TRBJ2-2 | 13 | few | TRBV7-9 | ASSFPGQGTGELF
TRBJ1-2 | 12 | few | TRBV5-4 | ASSSGQDRGGYT
TRBJ2-2 | 12 | NA | TRBV10-3 | AVPGTSAGGELF
TRBJ2-3 | 13 | NA | TRBV6-2/TRBV6-3 | ASSYLGQGHATQY
TRBJ2-2 | 14 | NA | TRBV7-9 | ASSPRLQHNTGELF
TRBJ2-1 | 13 | few | TRBV14 | ASSQDGDKFNEQF
TRBJ2-1 | 9 | NA | TRBV5-4 | ASSGRGHQF
TRBJ2-2 | 10 | few | TRBV20-1 | SARTGNGELF
TRBJ2-1 | 14 | many | TRBV7-2 | ASSLIEGYTYNEQF
TRBJ1-5 | 13 | NA | TRBV14 | ASSQGGSGNQPQH
TRBJ1-2 | 10 | few | TRBV7-4 | ASSLMGNGYT
TRBJ2-6 | 17 | NA | TRBV7-3 | ASSFPGLAGFSGANVPT
TRBJ1-1 | 12 | NA | TRBV4-2 | ASSQGNRNTEAF
TRBJ2-3 | 17 | few | TRBV27 | ASSLRLAGGPDHTDTQY
TRBJ2-7 | 13 | few | TRBV7-8 | ASSYRQGSSYEQY
TRBJ1-3 | 14 | many | TRBV12-3/TRBV12-4 | ASSPTPRVSGNTIY
TRBJ1-2 | 12 | NA | TRBV12-3/TRBV12-4 | ASSFLAVNYGYT
TRBJ1-1 | 11 | few | TRBV19 | ASRQGKNTEAF
TRBJ2-1 | 12 | NA | TRBV5-4 | ASRNYYRVDEQF
TRBJ2-1 | 11 | NA | TRBV4-3 | ASSQVRLSEQF
TRBJ2-3 | 13 | NA | TRBV12-5 | ASGRTSGGTDTQY
TRBJ1-1 | 12 | few | TRBV19 | ASRTTGAGTEAF
TRBJ1-2 | 11 | once | TRBV6-8 | ASSFGGPDGYT
TRBJ2-2 | 15 | NA | TRBV2 | AGAPSNRWGDTGELF
TRBJ2-6 | 17 | NA | TRBV28 | ASSYRVLGPISGANVLT
TRBJ1-5 | 14 | NA | TRBV24-1 | ATSDSLTGKGQPQH
TRBJ2-1 | 14 | few | TRBV7-9 | ASSLGTSGGSNEQF
TRBJ1-2 | 13 | NA | TRBV6-8 | ASSYSQGLDYGYT
TRBJ2-7 | 10 | NA | TRBV7-9 | ASSPVPGPQV